This T cell receptor beta chain is from a study of blood T cell repertoires in COVID-19. The V gene end was trimmed by 7 bases and the J gene end by 1 base; junction bases not matched to a gene: 5. CDR3 size: 15 residues. CDR1 and CDR2 (germline): MNHNY, SVGAGI (reference sequence). Participant reports of clinical history set cohort assignment. Under the authors' procedure: It was from reference gene primer amplification that nucleated cell counts were estimated. Clones were read by immunoSEQ multiplex PCR, and TCRdb kept only the in-frame ones, dropping some. V, J and clone size are those of that table, while D and trimming were read from the DNA. This table holds approximately 310,000 clones, around 90% found once.

Sequenced: PBMCs or T cells enriched from blood (not recorded which). The rearrangement uses TRBV6-6 and TRBJ1-5, with TRBD1 matching 9 bases. This receptor was obtained from a man aged 55 to 70 who had recovered from COVID-19. CDR3 in DNA: TGTGCCAGCACCAAACAGGGGGCCAGCAATCAGCCCCAGCATTTT. Translation gives CASTKQGASNQPQHF.